This TCR beta chain was found in a study of persistence of HIV-infected CD4 T cells. Study context: Suppressive ART had lasted a median of about eight years. General study findings and limits: CMV- and Gag-responding cells had lower TCRbeta richness than CD3/CD28-responding cells.

The stimulus was lysate of CMV-infected fibroblasts, 8.5 to 10 ug/mL. CD4+ T cells upregulating both CD40 ligand and CD69 were sorted as responding cells. The germline V gene has CDR1 SNHLY and CDR2 FYNNEI. V was pared by 3 bases and J by 6 bases, with 9 bases between. The CDR3 extends over 13 amino acids. This was the immunoSEQ version 4 assay in survey mode. This table comes from immunoSEQ multiplex PCR, and its TCRdb copy is limited to in-frame clones, with some not included. The sample gives roughly 16,000 clones, about 61% of which show up once; roughly 8% is in the top ten. This clone showed up just a few times. What it binds is not known.

The receptor was derived from an adult woman with HIV who was CMV-seropositive. Material: CD4+ T cells sorted from PBMCs after roughly 18-hour stimulation, obtained from a patient who received antiretroviral therapy. The gene calls are TRBV2 and TRBJ1-5; D uncertain. CDR3 amino acids: CASSDSGGQPQHF. For the CDR3, the DNA is TGTGCCAGCAGTGATTCGGGAGGTCAGCCCCAGCATTTT.